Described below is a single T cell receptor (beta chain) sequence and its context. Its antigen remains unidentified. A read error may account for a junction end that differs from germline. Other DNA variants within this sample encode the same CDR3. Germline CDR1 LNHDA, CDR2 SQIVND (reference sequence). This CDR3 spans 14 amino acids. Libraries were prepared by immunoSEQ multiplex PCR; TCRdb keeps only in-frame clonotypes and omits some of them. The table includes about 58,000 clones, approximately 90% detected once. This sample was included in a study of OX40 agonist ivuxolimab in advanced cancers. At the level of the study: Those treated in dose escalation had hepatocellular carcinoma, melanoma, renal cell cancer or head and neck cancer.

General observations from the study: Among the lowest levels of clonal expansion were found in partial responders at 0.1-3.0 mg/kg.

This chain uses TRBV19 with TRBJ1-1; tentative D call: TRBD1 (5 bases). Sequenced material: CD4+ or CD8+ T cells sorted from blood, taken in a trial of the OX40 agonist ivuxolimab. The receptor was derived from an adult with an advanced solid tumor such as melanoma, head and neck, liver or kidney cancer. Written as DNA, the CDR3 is TGTGCTAGTAGCCAGTCCAGGGAAACCACTGAAGCTTTCTTT. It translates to CASSQSRETTEAFF.